This TCR beta chain was documented in a study of blood T cells in healthy people across ages. Concerning this clonotype: Its antigen is unidentified.

Study results and limitations: Across the age range, TCR beta diversity per million T cells fell in a roughly linear way.

The germline V gene encodes CDR1 SGHTA and CDR2 FQGNSA. CDR3 size: 16 residues. Losses at the gene ends were 0 bases for V and 4 bases for J; bases not matched to a gene: 1. A J-beta primer mix and a sample-barcoded 5' primer were used in a second PCR of roughly 6 to 12 cycles. MiXCR, run by TCRdb on the 5' RACE reads, gives a single entry per CDR3 protein. In the table there are about 670,000 distinct CDR3 sequences, 40% to 45% of which are singletons. J is TRBJ2-5 and V is TRBV7-2; TRBD2 aligns across 14 bases. This receptor was identified in an older man in good health. Sequencing input: blood. CDR3 sequence: CASSLAGLAGVETQYF. CDR3 coding DNA: TGTGCCAGCAGCTTAGCGGGACTAGCGGGGGTAGAGACCCAGTACTTC.